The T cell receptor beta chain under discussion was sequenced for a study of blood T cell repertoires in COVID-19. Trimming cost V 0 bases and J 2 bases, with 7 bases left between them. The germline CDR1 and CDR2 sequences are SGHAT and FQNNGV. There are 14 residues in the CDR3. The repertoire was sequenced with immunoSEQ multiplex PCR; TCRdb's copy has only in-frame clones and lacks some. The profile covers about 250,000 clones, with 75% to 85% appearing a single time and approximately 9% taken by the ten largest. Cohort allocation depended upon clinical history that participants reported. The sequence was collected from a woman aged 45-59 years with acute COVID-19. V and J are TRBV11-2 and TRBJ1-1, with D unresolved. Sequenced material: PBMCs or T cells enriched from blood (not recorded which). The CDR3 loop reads CASSLEALNTEAFF. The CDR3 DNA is TGTGCCAGCAGCTTAGAGGCATTAAACACTGAAGCTTTCTTT.